The rows below give T cell receptor beta chains drawn from one sample of a study of OX40 agonist ivuxolimab in advanced cancers. The data were produced by immunoSEQ multiplex PCR, yet TCRdb's version contains in-frame clones alone and is incomplete. Of fewer than 6,500 clones in the sample, approximately 63% were seen once. The starting material was CD4+ or CD8+ T cells sorted from blood, obtained in a trial of the OX40 agonist ivuxolimab. Receptors originate from an adult with an advanced solid tumor such as melanoma, head and neck, liver or kidney cancer. Both conserved end residues are part of each CDR3.

>TRBJ1-2|TRBV27
CASRAQGGYTF
>TRBJ2-2|TRBV5-4
CASSSERGNTGELFF
>TRBJ2-1|TRBV7-8
CASSQRRAGLGYNEQFF
>TRBJ2-3|TRBV21-1
CASSKVKRRPFSSTDTQYF
>TRBJ1-3|TRBV28
CASSNTNRVIPGNTIYF
>TRBJ2-5|TRBV21-1
CASSPGQETSETQYF
>TRBJ2-2|TRBV7-6
CASSPTTGGNTGELFF
>TRBJ1-4|TRBV6-5
CASSYSPLANEKLFF
>TRBJ1-1|TRBV7-8
CASSLRSVNTEAFF
>TRBJ2-3|TRBV7-3
CASSLAGSGRDTQYF
>TRBJ1-1|TRBV5-4
CASSLGRAPNTEAFF
>TRBJ2-7|TRBV13
CASSPWGSYEQYF
>TRBJ1-5|TRBV6-5
CASSLAARRPQHF
>TRBJ2-1|TRBV5-5
CASSLWSGGASNEQFF
>TRBJ1-1|TRBV4-3
CASSQDRVHLGTEAFF
>TRBJ1-1|TRBV7-3
CASSLTQGRTEAFF
>TRBJ2-7|TRBV4-3
CASSQGLSPRVGYEQYF
>TRBJ2-1|TRBV7-9
CASTPLAGAYNEQFF
>TRBJ2-3|TRBV2
CASSEGLGLGGDTQYF
>TRBJ1-4|TRBV28
CATTRRGAGETNEKLFF
>TRBJ2-3|TRBV7-3
CASSPTPQPTDTQYF
>TRBJ2-7|TRBV5-6
CASSSTSGSAYEQYF
>TRBJ2-2|TRBV19
CASSIVTGRTGELFF
>TRBJ2-1|TRBV6-5
CASTDRSYNEQFF
>TRBJ1-2|TRBV11-2
CASSSWDREDGYTF
>TRBJ2-5|TRBV27
CASSSGETQYF
>TRBJ1-2|TRBV19
CASNAGTGYTF
>TRBJ2-7|TRBV14
CASSQVRYEQYF
>TRBJ2-2|TRBV4-3
CASSQDLGNTGELFF
>TRBJ2-3|TRBV30
CAWSLAGYTDTQYF
>TRBJ1-2|TRBV7-6
CASSDKQGEGDGYTF
>TRBJ2-2|TRBV4-1
CASSQEAVATGELFF
>TRBJ1-1|TRBV7-9
CALAGEVTEAFF
>TRBJ1-5|TRBV7-9
CASSADRVGNQPQHF
>TRBJ1-3|TRBV27
CASSTIPSSGNTIYF
>TRBJ1-6|TRBV7-6
CASSVGRFYSPLHF
>TRBJ1-4|TRBV6-6
CASSYTRDSLNEKLFF
>TRBJ2-7|TRBV7-2
CASSLDQAAYEQYF
>TRBJ2-1|TRBV7-9
CASSFPPAPLGSSYNEQFF
>TRBJ2-7|TRBV30
CAWSLTGTFYEQYF
>TRBJ1-2|TRBV7-2
CASSLGARGYTF
>TRBJ1-1|TRBV19
CASSYSGTGRTEAFF
>TRBJ2-3|TRBV9
CASSVATVGSTDTQYF
>TRBJ2-1|TRBV10-3
CAICERGVNEQFF
>TRBJ2-1|TRBV2
CASSSSRSSNEQFF
>TRBJ2-3|TRBV5-4
CASSKGTSGIADTQYF
>TRBJ1-2|TRBV15
CATSSGRALGEYGYTF
>TRBJ1-1|TRBV18
CASSSGEATEAFF
>TRBJ1-2|TRBV6-6
CASSYSGYGYTF
>TRBJ2-7|TRBV19
CASAPGIAYEQYF
>TRBJ1-1|TRBV6-5
CASSYLGGLEAFF
>TRBJ1-3|TRBV5-6
CASQGGLSGNTIYF